These T cell receptor beta chains were read from a single sample in a study of shared clonotypes between healthy human individuals. The method was immunoSEQ multiplex PCR; TCRdb's version includes in-frame clones alone and lacks a portion of them. This sample has nearly 1,000,000 clones, with over 60% found just once. Material for sequencing was memory CD4+ T cells sorted from blood. The receptors stem from a man younger than 35 in good health. Both conserved end residues are part of each CDR3. A D gene is named only where the DNA matches it firmly. Expanded clones are given a class, and other clones once, few, many or no size at all.

>.|TRBD2|TRBJ2-3|15|TRBV7-2
CASSSRSGSADTQYF
TGTGCCAGCAGCTCCCGTAGCGGGAGTGCAGATACGCAGTATTTT
>.|TRBD1|TRBJ2-2|15|TRBV2
CASSADRGDTGELFF
TGTGCCAGCAGTGCGGACAGGGGGGACACCGGGGAGCTGTTTTTT
>.|TRBD2|TRBJ2-1|17|TRBV11-2
CASSSPRGSGPGNEQFF
TGTGCCAGCAGCTCCCCCCGGGGTAGCGGGCCGGGTAATGAGCAGTTCTTC
>.|.|TRBJ1-4|13|TRBV2
CATSRGINEKLFF
TGTGCCACCTCACGAGGGATTAATGAAAAACTGTTTTTT
>.|.|TRBJ2-1|15|TRBV11-2
CASSYGRYGVNEQFF
TGTGCCAGCAGCTATGGGCGGTATGGAGTGAATGAGCAGTTCTTC
>.|.|TRBJ1-2|11|TRBV25-1
CASSAAYGYTF
TGTGCCAGCAGCGCGGCCTATGGCTACACCTTC
>.|.|TRBJ2-2|13|TRBV6-1
CASTSSSTGELFF
TGTGCCAGCACTTCATCAAGCACCGGGGAGCTGTTTTTT
>.|TRBD1|TRBJ2-4|14|TRBV10-2
CASGDRGLKNIQYF
TGCGCCAGCGGGGACAGGGGTCTCAAAAACATTCAGTACTTC
>.|TRBD1|TRBJ2-1|13|TRBV5-1
CASSDGTDNEQFF
TGCGCCAGCAGCGACGGGACAGACAATGAGCAGTTCTTC
>.|.|TRBJ2-3|14|TRBV5-8
CASSLQGLTDTQYF
TGTGCCAGCAGCCTACAGGGTTTAACAGATACGCAGTATTTT
>.|.|TRBJ2-7|15|TRBV7-8
CASSLAGQASYEQYF
TGTGCCAGCAGCTTAGCTGGCCAAGCGTCCTACGAGCAGTACTTC
>few|.|TRBJ1-5|15|TRBV7-8
CASSLVGGFRQPQHF
TGTGCCAGCAGCTTAGTCGGAGGGTTCAGGCAGCCCCAGCATTTT
>.|.|TRBJ2-4|17|TRBV4-1
CASSRPVRDGAKNIQYF
TGCGCCAGCAGCCGTCCGGTGAGGGATGGAGCCAAAAACATTCAGTACTTC
>once|.|TRBJ2-7|14|TRBV19
CASSLDTTPYEQYF
TGTGCCAGTAGTCTGGACACCACACCCTACGAGCAGTACTTC
>.|.|TRBJ1-2|14|TRBV28
CASSYGLWSYGYTF
TGTGCCAGCAGTTACGGGCTCTGGAGCTATGGCTACACCTTC
>few|.|TRBJ2-7|13|TRBV4-3
CASSQDRAGKQYF
TGCGCCAGCAGCCAAGATCGGGCAGGCAAGCAGTACTTC
>.|.|TRBJ2-6|13|TRBV19
CASSIDWANVLTF
TGTGCCAGTAGTATAGATTGGGCCAACGTCCTGACTTTC
>.|.|TRBJ1-4|14|TRBV25-1
CASSEWRRYEKLFF
TGTGCCAGCAGTGAATGGCGCAGGTATGAAAAACTGTTTTTT
>.|.|TRBJ2-3|15|TRBV7-7
CASSFGDGPGDTQYF
TGTGCTAGCAGCTTCGGGGACGGTCCTGGGGATACGCAGTATTTT
>.|TRBD2|TRBJ2-5|17|TRBV9
CASSQLAGRVGQETQYF
TGTGCCAGCAGCCAACTAGCGGGAAGAGTAGGGCAAGAGACCCAGTACTTC
>few|TRBD2|TRBJ2-7|17|TRBV6-4
CASRSTSGGTSSYEQYF
TGTGCCAGCAGGTCGACTAGCGGGGGGACCAGCTCCTACGAGCAGTACTTC
>once|.|TRBJ2-1|17|TRBV7-8
CASSLAPKAFTYNEQFF
TGTGCCAGCAGCTTAGCGCCCAAGGCATTCACCTACAATGAGCAGTTCTTC
>.|TRBD1|TRBJ1-5|14|TRBV30
CAWSQGQGNQPQHF
TGTGCCTGGTCGCAGGGACAGGGCAATCAGCCCCAGCATTTT
>.|.|TRBJ2-1|18|TRBV21-1
CASRRGRLAVSSYNEQFF
TGTGCCAGCAGACGGGGTAGGCTAGCGGTTAGCTCCTACAATGAGCAGTTCTTC
>.|TRBD2|TRBJ2-5|14|TRBV7-7
CASSPGLAGGTQYF
TGTGCTAGCAGTCCGGGACTAGCGGGAGGGACCCAGTACTTC
>once|.|TRBJ2-1|13|TRBV6-1
CASTPWVVNEQFF
TGTGCCAGCACCCCATGGGTGGTCAATGAGCAGTTCTTC
>once|.|TRBJ2-5|10|TRBV30
CAWGEETQYF
TGTGCCTGGGGAGAAGAGACCCAGTACTTC
>.|TRBD2|TRBJ2-3|17|TRBV9
CASSPLTSGVSTDTQYF
TGTGCCAGCAGCCCTTTAACTAGCGGGGTGAGCACAGATACGCAGTATTTT
>.|TRBD2|TRBJ2-5|17|TRBV4-3
CASSRSGRGENGETQYF
TGCGCCAGCAGCCGAAGCGGGAGAGGGGAAAATGGAGAGACCCAGTACTTC
>.|TRBD2|TRBJ2-5|14|TRBV5-1
CASSFGGLGETQYF
TGCGCCAGCAGCTTTGGGGGACTAGGGGAGACCCAGTACTTC
>.|.|TRBJ2-3|14|TRBV6-4
CASSQAEGADTQYF
TGTGCCAGTTCCCAAGCGGAGGGAGCAGATACGCAGTATTTT
>.|TRBD2|TRBJ2-7|17|TRBV7-8
CASSPLLAGRPLDEQYF
TGTGCCAGCAGTCCTCTCCTAGCGGGGAGGCCTTTGGACGAGCAGTACTTC
>few|TRBD1|TRBJ1-2|12|TRBV30
CAWGGQNYGYTF
TGTGCCTGGGGGGGACAGAACTATGGCTACACCTTC
>few|.|TRBJ1-1|14|TRBV5-6
CASTKRRGLTEAFF
TGTGCCAGCACCAAGAGGCGGGGGCTCACTGAAGCTTTCTTT
>.|.|TRBJ2-5|14|TRBV5-4
CASSLLLRQETQYF
TGTGCCAGCAGCTTGCTCCTACGACAAGAGACCCAGTACTTC
>.|.|TRBJ1-2|11|TRBV20-1
CSARRLGGYTF
TGCAGTGCTAGGCGTCTCGGGGGCTACACCTTC